These T cell receptor beta chains were read from a single sample in a study of blood T cells in healthy people across ages. Each CDR3 protein gets one entry after TCRdb re-called the 5' RACE reads with MiXCR. The data show roughly 1.6 million distinct CDR3 sequences, with about 32% seen just once and approximately 11% held by the top ten. Source material: blood. All receptors come from a woman in her thirties in good health. Both conserved end residues are part of each CDR3. The order of the fields is V gene, J gene, clone size, D gene, CDR3 protein, CDR3 DNA. A D gene is named only where the DNA matches it firmly. The size entry is marked missing in some rows and otherwise reads once, few, many or a size class.

>TRBV4-1|TRBJ1-1|-|-
CASSQVTNRVGTEAFF
TGCGCCAGCAGCCAGGTAACGAACAGGGTGGGCACTGAAGCTTTCTTT
>TRBV6-6|TRBJ2-2|-|TRBD1
CASSLDRDYAGELFF
TGTGCCAGCAGTTTGGACAGGGATTACGCCGGGGAGCTGTTTTTT
>TRBV7-9|TRBJ2-7|-|-
CASREVDEQYF
TGTGCCAGCAGAGAAGTCGACGAGCAGTACTTC
>TRBV4-2|TRBJ1-4|few|TRBD1
CASSQASGTGAFGNEKLFF
TGTGCCAGCAGCCAAGCGTCCGGGACAGGGGCGTTTGGGAATGAAAAACTGTTTTTT
>TRBV20-1|TRBJ1-2|-|-
CSTIPDGQSLGYTF
TGCAGTACTATCCCTGACGGACAGAGCCTCGGCTACACCTTC
>TRBV28|TRBJ2-5|-|-
CASTKQGGLKTQYF
TGTGCCAGCACCAAGCAGGGCGGGTTAAAGACCCAGTACTTC
>TRBV28|TRBJ1-2|-|-
CASNSIGTAVFSYTF
TGTGCTAGCAATTCAATAGGGACCGCGGTTTTTAGCTACACCTTC
>TRBV9|TRBJ2-5|many|-
CASSVGVPGTGQETQYF
TGTGCCAGCAGCGTAGGGGTTCCCGGGACGGGCCAAGAGACCCAGTACTTC
>TRBV5-1|TRBJ1-4|-|-
CASSFDGRLNEKLFF
TGCGCCAGCAGCTTCGATGGACGGCTTAATGAAAAACTGTTTTTT
>TRBV11-2|TRBJ2-5|-|TRBD1
CASSFRGSQRYETQYF
TGTGCCAGCAGCTTCAGGGGGTCCCAGCGTTATGAGACCCAGTACTTC
>TRBV14|TRBJ1-2|-|-
CASSQVLGLGYTF
TGTGCCAGCAGCCAAGTTTTGGGGCTTGGCTACACCTTC
>TRBV29-1|TRBJ1-2|few|-
CSVDRGGPNYGYTF
TGCAGCGTTGATCGAGGGGGTCCTAACTATGGCTACACCTTC
>TRBV20-1|TRBJ2-1|few|-
CSARLRGSNEQFF
TGCAGTGCTAGGCTGAGGGGGTCCAATGAGCAGTTCTTC
>TRBV5-1|TRBJ2-5|-|-
CASSLSIAEQETQYF
TGCGCCAGCAGCTTGTCAATAGCGGAACAAGAGACCCAGTACTTC
>TRBV11-2|TRBJ2-1|once|-
CASSRSFVYNEQFF
TGTGCCAGCAGCCGTTCGTTCGTCTACAATGAGCAGTTCTTC
>TRBV4-1|TRBJ2-5|many|-
CASSPTPGTTQETQYF
TGCGCCAGCAGCCCAACACCCGGGACAACGCAAGAGACCCAGTACTTC
>TRBV10-3|TRBJ2-7|few|-
CAISEQGTHEQYF
TGTGCCATCAGTGAACAGGGTACCCACGAGCAGTACTTC
>TRBV6-1|TRBJ2-1|-|TRBD2
CASSETGTSGRGSNEQFF
TGTGCCAGCAGTGAAACGGGGACTAGCGGGAGAGGTTCCAATGAGCAGTTCTTC
>TRBV11-1|TRBJ2-4|once|TRBD1
CASSEGGKGQGGTLAKNIQYF
TGTGCCAGCAGCGAGGGGGGAAAGGGACAGGGGGGAACCTTAGCCAAAAACATTCAGTACTTC
>TRBV25-1|TRBJ2-7|-|TRBD2
CASSESQPGLAGDTYEQYF
TGTGCCAGCAGTGAATCTCAACCGGGACTAGCGGGGGACACCTACGAGCAGTACTTC
>TRBV27|TRBJ1-4|-|TRBD1
CASSLRQGAGKLFF
TGTGCCAGCAGTCTTCGACAGGGGGCGGGAAAACTGTTTTTT
>TRBV5-1|TRBJ2-7|-|-
CASSTLPGWYEQYF
TGCGCCAGCAGCACGCTCCCAGGGTGGTACGAGCAGTACTTC
>TRBV20-1|TRBJ2-5|few|-
CSGTEVEQETQYF
TGCAGTGGGACAGAGGTGGAACAAGAGACCCAGTACTTC
>TRBV12-5|TRBJ1-5|once|-
CASGLPHPPLGYNQPQHF
TGTGCTAGTGGTTTGCCCCACCCCCCACTAGGGTACAATCAGCCCCAGCATTTT
>TRBV4-1|TRBJ1-2|-|TRBD1
CASSPGTVTPNYGCTF
TGCGCCAGCAGCCCCGGGACAGTAACCCCTAACTATGGCTGCACCTTC
>TRBV5-1|TRBJ2-2|few|-
CASSPSAVDTGELFF
TGCGCCAGCAGCCCAAGTGCGGTTGATACCGGGGAGCTGTTTTTT
>TRBV12-3/TRBV12-4|TRBJ2-2|few|TRBD2
CASKREGLTGELFF
TGTGCCTCTAAGCGGGAGGGGTTGACCGGGGAGCTGTTTTTT
>TRBV12-3/TRBV12-4|TRBJ1-5|-|TRBD1
CASSHGQGQWGQPQHF
TGTGCCAGCAGTCATGGACAGGGGCAGTGGGGCCAGCCCCAGCATTTT
>TRBV15|TRBJ2-7|-|-
CATSKATYYEQYF
TGTGCCACCAGCAAAGCCACCTACTACGAGCAGTACTTC
>TRBV4-2|TRBJ1-4|-|-
CASTPTGHEKLFF
TGTGCCAGCACTCCGACGGGGCATGAAAAACTGTTTTTT
>TRBV6-1|TRBJ1-1|-|TRBD1
CASRWDRATEAFF
TGTGCCAGCAGATGGGACAGGGCGACTGAAGCTTTCTTT
>TRBV25-1|TRBJ2-2|-|-
CAGTREGELFF
TGTGCCGGCACAAGGGAAGGGGAGCTGTTTTTT
>TRBV4-1|TRBJ2-1|many|TRBD2
CASSQDRGTTYNEQFF
TGCGCCAGCAGCCAAGATCGGGGGACTACCTACAATGAGCAGTTCTTC
>TRBV7-9|TRBJ2-3|many|-
CASSRDKVDTQYF
TGTGCCAGCAGCCGAGACAAGGTAGATACGCAGTATTTT
>TRBV5-1|TRBJ2-3|-|TRBD1
CASSTRQGHTDTQYF
TGCGCCAGCAGCACCCGACAGGGCCACACAGATACGCAGTATTTT
>TRBV6-5|TRBJ1-2|few|-
CASLGVNYGYTF
TGTGCCAGCCTAGGGGTCAACTATGGCTACACCTTC
>TRBV7-9|TRBJ1-5|few|-
CASSFGGGAGQPQHF
TGTGCCAGCAGCTTCGGCGGGGGCGCGGGTCAGCCCCAGCATTTT
>TRBV27|TRBJ1-6|few|-
CASSFSRQALHF
TGTGCCAGCAGTTTCTCCCGACAGGCACTCCACTTT
>TRBV20-1|TRBJ2-7|few|-
CSARDHRQGLGEQYF
TGCAGTGCTAGAGATCATAGGCAGGGTTTGGGCGAGCAGTACTTC
>TRBV7-9|TRBJ1-2|few|TRBD1
CASSSTGGQTMRYTF
TGTGCCAGCAGCTCGACAGGGGGTCAAACTATGCGCTACACCTTC
>TRBV6-6|TRBJ2-7|-|TRBD1
CASSYSIRGRYEQYF
TGTGCCAGCAGTTACTCGATCAGGGGGCGGTACGAGCAGTACTTC
>TRBV20-1|TRBJ2-5|many|TRBD1
CSASSDRGQETQYF
TGCAGTGCTAGTAGCGACAGGGGCCAAGAGACCCAGTACTTC
>TRBV7-9|TRBJ2-3|few|-
CASSLGSPLKDTQYF
TGTGCCAGCAGCCTGGGATCGCCATTGAAAGATACGCAGTATTTT
>TRBV6-6|TRBJ2-5|few|TRBD1
CASGRQGVETQYF
TGTGCCAGCGGACGACAGGGTGTCGAGACCCAGTACTTC
>TRBV27|TRBJ2-3|few|-
CASSFQGEDTQYF
TGTGCCAGCAGTTTCCAGGGTGAAGATACGCAGTATTTT
>TRBV7-9|TRBJ2-1|few|-
CASSLEEWVQFF
TGTGCCAGCAGCTTAGAGGAGTGGGTGCAGTTCTTC
>TRBV21-1|TRBJ2-5|-|-
CASSKAGTSGGAETQYF
TGTGCCAGCAGCAAAGCCGGGACTAGCGGGGGGGCAGAGACCCAGTACTTC
>TRBV2|TRBJ2-7|few|TRBD1
CASGRDRGDYEQYF
TGTGCCAGCGGCCGGGACAGGGGGGACTACGAGCAGTACTTC
>TRBV20-1|TRBJ2-1|-|-
CSLLGVGSYNEQFF
TGCAGCCTCTTGGGAGTTGGCTCCTACAATGAGCAGTTCTTC
>TRBV2|TRBJ1-1|-|-
CASSDLELGEDTEAFF
TGTGCCAGCAGTGATCTTGAACTAGGCGAGGACACTGAAGCTTTCTTT
>TRBV15|TRBJ2-7|few|TRBD2
CATSRGIRGGGTYEQYF
TGTGCCACCAGCAGAGGAATACGGGGCGGGGGAACCTACGAGCAGTACTTC
>TRBV29-1|TRBJ1-1|-|-
CSVFGGEHTEAFF
TGCAGCGTTTTTGGGGGCGAGCACACTGAAGCTTTCTTT
>TRBV7-2|TRBJ2-5|-|-
CASSLWDKVETQYF
TGTGCCAGCAGCTTATGGGACAAAGTAGAGACCCAGTACTTC
>TRBV25-1|TRBJ1-2|few|-
CASSVTGFDGYTF
TGTGCCAGCAGCGTCACAGGGTTTGATGGCTACACCTTC
>TRBV7-8|TRBJ2-5|-|-
CASSLGPEGGREQYF
TGTGCCAGCAGCTTAGGTCCTGAGGGGGGTAGGGAGCAGTACTTC
>TRBV14|TRBJ2-5|-|-
CASSQASNSETQYF
TGTGCCAGCAGCCAAGCGTCCAATAGCGAGACCCAGTACTTC
>TRBV6-5|TRBJ1-1|many|-
CASSYGGNTEAFF
TGTGCCAGCAGTTACGGGGGGAACACTGAAGCTTTCTTT